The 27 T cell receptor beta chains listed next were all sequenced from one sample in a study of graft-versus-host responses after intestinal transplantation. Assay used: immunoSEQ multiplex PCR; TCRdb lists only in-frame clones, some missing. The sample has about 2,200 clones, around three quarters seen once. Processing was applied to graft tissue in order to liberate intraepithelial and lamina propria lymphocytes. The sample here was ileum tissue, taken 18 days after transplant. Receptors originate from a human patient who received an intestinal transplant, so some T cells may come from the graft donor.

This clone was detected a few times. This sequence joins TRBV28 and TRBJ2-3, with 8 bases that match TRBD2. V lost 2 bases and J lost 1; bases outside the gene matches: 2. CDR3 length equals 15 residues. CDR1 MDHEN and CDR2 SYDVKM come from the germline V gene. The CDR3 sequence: CASSLVTSGTDTQYF. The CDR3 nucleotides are TGTGCCAGCAGTTTAGTGACTAGCGGCACAGATACGCAGTATTTT.

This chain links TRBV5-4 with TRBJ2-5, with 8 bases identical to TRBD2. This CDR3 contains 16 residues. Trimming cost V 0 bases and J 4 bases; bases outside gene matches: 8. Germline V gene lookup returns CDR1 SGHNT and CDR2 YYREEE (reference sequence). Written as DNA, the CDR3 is TGTGCCAGCAGCTTGGAGGGGACTAGAATGAGAGAGACCCAGTACTTC. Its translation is CASSLEGTRMRETQYF.

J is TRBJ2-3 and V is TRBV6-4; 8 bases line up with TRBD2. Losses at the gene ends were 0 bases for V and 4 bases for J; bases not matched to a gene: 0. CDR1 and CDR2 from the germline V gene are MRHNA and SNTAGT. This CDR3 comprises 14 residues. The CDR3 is CASSDSRGADTQYF. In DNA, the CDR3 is TGTGCCAGCAGTGACTCGCGGGGGGCAGATACGCAGTATTTT.

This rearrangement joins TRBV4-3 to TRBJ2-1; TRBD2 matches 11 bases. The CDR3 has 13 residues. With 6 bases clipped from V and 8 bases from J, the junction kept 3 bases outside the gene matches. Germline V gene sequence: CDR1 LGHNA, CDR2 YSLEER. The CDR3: CASSLAGGDEQFF. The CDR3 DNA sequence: TGCGCCAGCAGTCTAGCGGGGGGCGATGAGCAGTTCTTC.

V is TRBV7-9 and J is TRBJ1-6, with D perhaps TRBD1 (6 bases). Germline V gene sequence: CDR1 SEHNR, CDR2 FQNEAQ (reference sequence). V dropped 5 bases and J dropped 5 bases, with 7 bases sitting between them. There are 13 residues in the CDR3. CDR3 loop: CASSGTNNSPLHF. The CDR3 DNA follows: TGTGCCAGCAGCGGGACAAATAATTCACCCCTCCACTTT.

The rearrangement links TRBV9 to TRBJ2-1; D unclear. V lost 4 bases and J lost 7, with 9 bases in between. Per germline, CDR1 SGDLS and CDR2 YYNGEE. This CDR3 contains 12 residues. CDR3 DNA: TGTGCCAGCAGCTTGGGTAGGAATGAGCAGTTCTTC. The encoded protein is CASSLGRNEQFF.

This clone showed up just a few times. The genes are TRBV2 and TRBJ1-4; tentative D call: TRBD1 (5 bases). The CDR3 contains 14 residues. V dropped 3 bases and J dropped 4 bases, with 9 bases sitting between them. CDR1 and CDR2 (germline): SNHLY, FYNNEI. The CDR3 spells CASSEEQVNEKLFF. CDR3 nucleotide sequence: TGTGCCAGCAGTGAGGAACAGGTTAATGAAAAACTGTTTTTT.

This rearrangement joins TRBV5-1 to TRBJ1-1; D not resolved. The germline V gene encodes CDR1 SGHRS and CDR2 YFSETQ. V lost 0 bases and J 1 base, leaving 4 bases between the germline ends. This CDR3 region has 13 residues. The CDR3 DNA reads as TGCGCCAGCAGCTTGGCAGGGAACACTGAAGCTTTCTTT. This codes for CASSLAGNTEAFF. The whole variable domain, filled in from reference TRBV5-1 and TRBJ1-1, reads KAGVTQTPRYLIKTRGQQVTLSCSPISGHRSVSWYQQTPGQGLQFLFEYFSETQRNKGNFPGRFSGRQFSNSRSEMNVSTLELGDSALYLCASSLAGNTEAFFGQGTRLTVV.

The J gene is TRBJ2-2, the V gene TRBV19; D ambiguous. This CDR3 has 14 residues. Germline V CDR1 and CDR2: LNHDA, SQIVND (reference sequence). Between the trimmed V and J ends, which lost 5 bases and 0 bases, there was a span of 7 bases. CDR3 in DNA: TGTGCCAGTAGTCTAGTCGCGAACACCGGGGAGCTGTTTTTT. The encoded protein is CASSLVANTGELFF.

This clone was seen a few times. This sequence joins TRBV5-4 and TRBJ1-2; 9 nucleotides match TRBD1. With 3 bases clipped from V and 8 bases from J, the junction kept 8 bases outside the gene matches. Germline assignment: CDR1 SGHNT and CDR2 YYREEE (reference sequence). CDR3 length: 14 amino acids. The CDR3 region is CASSSVGQGSGYTF. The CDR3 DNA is TGTGCCAGCAGCTCCGTGGGACAGGGATCCGGCTACACCTTC.

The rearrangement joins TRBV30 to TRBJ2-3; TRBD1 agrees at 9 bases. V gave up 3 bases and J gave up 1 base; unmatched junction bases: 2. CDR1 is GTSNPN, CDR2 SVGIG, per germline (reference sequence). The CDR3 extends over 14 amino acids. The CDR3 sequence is CAWSRDRGTDTQYF. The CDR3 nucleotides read TGTGCCTGGAGCCGGGACAGGGGCACAGATACGCAGTATTTT.

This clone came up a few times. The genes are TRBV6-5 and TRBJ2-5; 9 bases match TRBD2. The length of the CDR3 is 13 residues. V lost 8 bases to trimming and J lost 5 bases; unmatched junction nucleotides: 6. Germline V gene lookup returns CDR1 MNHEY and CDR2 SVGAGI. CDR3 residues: CASGEREEETQYF. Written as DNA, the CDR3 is TGTGCCAGCGGCGAGCGGGAGGAGGAGACCCAGTACTTC.

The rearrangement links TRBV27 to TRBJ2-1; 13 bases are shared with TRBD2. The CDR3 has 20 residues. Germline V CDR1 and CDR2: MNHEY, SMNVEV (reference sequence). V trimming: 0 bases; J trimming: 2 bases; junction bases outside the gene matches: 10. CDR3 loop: CASSLSGLAGDLFPYNEQFF. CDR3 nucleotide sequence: TGTGCCAGCAGTTTATCTGGACTAGCGGGGGACCTTTTTCCCTACAATGAGCAGTTCTTC.

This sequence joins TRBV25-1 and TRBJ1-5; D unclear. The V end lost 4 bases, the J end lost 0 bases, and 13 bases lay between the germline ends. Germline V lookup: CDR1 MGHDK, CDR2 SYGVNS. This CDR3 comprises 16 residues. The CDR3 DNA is TGTGCCAGCAGTGGTAACCGGGAGAATAGCAATCAGCCCCAGCATTTT. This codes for CASSGNRENSNQPQHF.

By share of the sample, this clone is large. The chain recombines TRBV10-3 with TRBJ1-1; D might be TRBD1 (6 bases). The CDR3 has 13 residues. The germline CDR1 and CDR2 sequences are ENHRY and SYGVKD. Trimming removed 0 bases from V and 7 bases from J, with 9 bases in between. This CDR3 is CAISESGQIEAFF. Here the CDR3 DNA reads TGTGCCATCAGTGAGTCTGGACAGATTGAAGCTTTCTTT.

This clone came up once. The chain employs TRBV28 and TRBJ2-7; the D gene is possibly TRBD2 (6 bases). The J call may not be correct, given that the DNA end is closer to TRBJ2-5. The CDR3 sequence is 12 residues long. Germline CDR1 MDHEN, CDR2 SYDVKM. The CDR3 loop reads CASGRLRETQYF. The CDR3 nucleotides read TGTGCCAGCGGGAGGTTGAGAGAGACCCAGTACTTC.

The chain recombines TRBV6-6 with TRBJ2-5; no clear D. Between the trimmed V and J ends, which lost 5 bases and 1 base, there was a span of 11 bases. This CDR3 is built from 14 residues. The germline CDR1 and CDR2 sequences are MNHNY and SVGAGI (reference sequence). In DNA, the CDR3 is TGTGCCAGCAGTGATTCCGGGTCCCAAGAGACCCAGTACTTC. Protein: CASSDSGSQETQYF.

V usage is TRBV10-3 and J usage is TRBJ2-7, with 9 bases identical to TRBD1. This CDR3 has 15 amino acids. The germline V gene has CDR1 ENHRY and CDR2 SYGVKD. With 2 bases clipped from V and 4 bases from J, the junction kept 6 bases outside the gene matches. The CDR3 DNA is TGTGCCATCAGTGAGGGGGACAGGGCGAAATACGAGCAGTACTTC. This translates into CAISEGDRAKYEQYF.

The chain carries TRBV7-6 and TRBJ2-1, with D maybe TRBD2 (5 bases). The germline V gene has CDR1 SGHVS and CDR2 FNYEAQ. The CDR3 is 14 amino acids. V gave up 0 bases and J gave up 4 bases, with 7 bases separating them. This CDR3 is CASSLAGEYNEQFF. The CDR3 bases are TGTGCCAGCAGCTTAGCGGGAGAGTACAATGAGCAGTTCTTC.

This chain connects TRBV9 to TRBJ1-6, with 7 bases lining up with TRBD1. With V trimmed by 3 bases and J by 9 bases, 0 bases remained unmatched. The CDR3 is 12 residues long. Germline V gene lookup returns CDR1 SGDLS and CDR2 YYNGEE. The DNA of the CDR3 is TGTGCCAGCAGCGGACAGGGTTCACCCCTCCACTTT. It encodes CASSGQGSPLHF.

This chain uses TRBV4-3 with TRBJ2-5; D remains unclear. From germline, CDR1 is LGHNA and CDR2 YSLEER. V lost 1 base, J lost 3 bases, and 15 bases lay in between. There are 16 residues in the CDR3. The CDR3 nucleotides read TGCGCCAGCAGCCAAGCTGTCAGTAAGGGTAAAGAGACCCAGTACTTC. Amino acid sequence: CASSQAVSKGKETQYF.

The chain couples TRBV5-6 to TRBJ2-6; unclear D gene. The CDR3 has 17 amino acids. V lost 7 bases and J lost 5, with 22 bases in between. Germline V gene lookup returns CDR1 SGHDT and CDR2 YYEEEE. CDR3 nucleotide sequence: TGTGCCAGCGAATTTAGCAATAGTCAAAGTCGGGCCAACGTCCTGACTTTC. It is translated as CASEFSNSQSRANVLTF.

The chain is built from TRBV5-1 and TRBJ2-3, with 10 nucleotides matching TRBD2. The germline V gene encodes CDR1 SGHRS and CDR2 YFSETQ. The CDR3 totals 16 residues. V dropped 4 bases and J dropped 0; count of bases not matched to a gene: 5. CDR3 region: CASSPLTSGSTDTQYF. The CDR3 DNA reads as TGCGCCAGCAGCCCACTGACTAGCGGGAGCACAGATACGCAGTATTTT.

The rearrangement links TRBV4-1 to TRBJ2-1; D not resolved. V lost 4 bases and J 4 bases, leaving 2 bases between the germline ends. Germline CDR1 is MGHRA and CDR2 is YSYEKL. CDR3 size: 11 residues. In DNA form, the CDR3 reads TGCGCCAGCAGCCTGTACAATGAGCAGTTCTTC. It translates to CASSLYNEQFF.

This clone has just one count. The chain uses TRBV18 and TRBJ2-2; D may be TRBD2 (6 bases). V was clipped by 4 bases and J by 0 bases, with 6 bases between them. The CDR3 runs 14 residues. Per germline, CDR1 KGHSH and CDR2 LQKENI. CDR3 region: CASSRGANTGELFF. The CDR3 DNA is TGTGCCAGCTCACGGGGGGCGAACACCGGGGAGCTGTTTTTT.

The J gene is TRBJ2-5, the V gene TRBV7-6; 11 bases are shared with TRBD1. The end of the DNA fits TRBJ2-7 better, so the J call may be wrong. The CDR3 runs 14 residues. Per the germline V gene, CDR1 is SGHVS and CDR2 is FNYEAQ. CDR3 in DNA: TGTGCCAGCAGCTCCGGGACAGGGGGCTACGAGCAGTACTTC. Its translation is CASSSGTGGYEQYF.

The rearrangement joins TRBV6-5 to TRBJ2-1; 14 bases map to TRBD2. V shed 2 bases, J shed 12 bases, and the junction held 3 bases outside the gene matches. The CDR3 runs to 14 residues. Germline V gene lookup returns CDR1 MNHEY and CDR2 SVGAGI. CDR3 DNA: TGTGCCAGCAGTTACGGACTAGCGGGAGGACGGCAGTTCTTC. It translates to CASSYGLAGGRQFF.